This TCR beta chain was recorded in a study of CD8 T cells in ankylosing spondylitis. Turning to this clonotype: What it binds is unknown.

Study results and limitations: Reported data indicate significant enrichment of disease-linked clones within matched ankylosing spondylitis synovial fluid. Characteristic of ankylosing spondylitis blood, it appeared, was a TCR beta motif comprising about eight highly homologous variants.

TCRdb re-called the 5' RACE reads through MiXCR, storing one row per CDR3 protein. The profile covers a few hundred thousand distinct CDR3 sequences, with under 8.5% appearing a single time and approximately 15% taken by the ten largest. The sample comprised blood, either unsorted or a sorted T cell fraction (not recorded which). The receptor was derived from a male donor with ankylosing spondylitis.

Here the CDR3 reads CASSLSAGAYNEQFF. In DNA form, the CDR3 reads TGTGCCAGCAGTTTATCGGCGGGTGCTTACAATGAGCAGTTCTTC. The chain recombines TRBV12-3 or TRBV12-4 with TRBJ2-1; a weak D match, TRBD2 (5 bases). The CDR3 is 15 residues long. V lost 2 bases, J lost 4 bases, and 12 bases lay in between.